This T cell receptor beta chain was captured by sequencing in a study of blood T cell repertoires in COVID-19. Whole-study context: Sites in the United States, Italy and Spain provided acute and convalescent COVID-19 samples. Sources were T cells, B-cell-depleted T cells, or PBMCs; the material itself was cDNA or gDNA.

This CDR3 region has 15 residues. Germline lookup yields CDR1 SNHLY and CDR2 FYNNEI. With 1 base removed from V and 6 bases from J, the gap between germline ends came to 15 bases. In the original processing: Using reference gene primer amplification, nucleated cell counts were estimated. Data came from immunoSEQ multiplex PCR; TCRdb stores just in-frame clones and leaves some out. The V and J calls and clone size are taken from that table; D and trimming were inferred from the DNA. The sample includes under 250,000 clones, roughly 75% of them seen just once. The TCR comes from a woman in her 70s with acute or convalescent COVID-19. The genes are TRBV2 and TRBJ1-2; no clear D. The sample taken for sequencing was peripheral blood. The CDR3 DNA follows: TGTGCCAGCAGTGAAGTAGTTGGAGGGTTTCATGGCTACACCTTC. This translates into CASSEVVGGFHGYTF.